This T cell receptor beta chain is drawn from a study of T cells after yellow fever vaccination. About the research overall: Preparation of fractions with low cell numbers was performed using SMART-Seq v4 Ultra Low Input.

The germline gives CDR1 SGHTA, CDR2 FQGTGA. This CDR3 is 16 amino acids long. V lost 5 bases and J lost 0, with 15 bases in between. As to this clonotype: Its antigen is as yet unknown.

5'RACE template switching produced TCR cDNA carrying a universal primer site and UMIs. TCRdb re-analysed the 5' RACE reads in MiXCR, keeping a single row per CDR3 protein. The sample has some 300,000 distinct CDR3 sequences, 7.5% to 9.5% seen once. Broader study findings: Reappearance after the booster was seen for most primary-vaccination clones, at 95% to 97% CD4 and around 90% CD8. A weaker but faster secondary response was observed, peaking on day 5 versus 15.

V and J are TRBV7-3 and TRBJ2-3; D is possibly TRBD1 or TRBD2 (6 bases each). The sample was CD4+ T cells sorted from PBMCs, taken 5 days after the yellow fever booster vaccination. This TCR was recovered from a man aged 18 to 29 who received the YFV17D yellow fever vaccine. The CDR3 spells CASSPPGGGSTDTQYF. For the CDR3, the DNA is TGTGCCAGCAGCCCACCAGGAGGGGGAAGCACAGATACGCAGTATTTT.